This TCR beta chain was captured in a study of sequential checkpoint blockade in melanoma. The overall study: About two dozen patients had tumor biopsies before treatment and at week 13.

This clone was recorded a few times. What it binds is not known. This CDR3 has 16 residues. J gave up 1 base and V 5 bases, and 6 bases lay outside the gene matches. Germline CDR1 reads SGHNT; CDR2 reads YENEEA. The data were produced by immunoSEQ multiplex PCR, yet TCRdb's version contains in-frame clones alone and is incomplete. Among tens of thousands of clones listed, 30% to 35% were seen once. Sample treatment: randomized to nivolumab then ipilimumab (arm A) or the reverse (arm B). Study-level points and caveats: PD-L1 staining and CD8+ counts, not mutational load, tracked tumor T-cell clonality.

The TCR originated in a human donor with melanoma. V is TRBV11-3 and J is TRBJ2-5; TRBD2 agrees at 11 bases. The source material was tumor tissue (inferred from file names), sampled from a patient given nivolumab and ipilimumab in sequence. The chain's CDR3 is CASSTGLAGTQETQYF. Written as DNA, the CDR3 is TGTGCCAGCAGCACCGGACTAGCGGGCACCCAAGAGACCCAGTACTTC. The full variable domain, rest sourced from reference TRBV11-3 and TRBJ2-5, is EAGVVQSPRYKIIEKKQPVAFWCNPISGHNTLYWYLQNLGQGPELLIRYENEEAVDDSQLPKDRFSAERLKGVDSTLKIQPAELGDSAVYLCASSTGLAGTQETQYFGPGTRLLVL.